The clone carrying this TCR beta chain was picked up many times. As yet, its antigen is unknown. This specimen comes from a study of T-cell reconstitution after alpha-beta-depleted transplantation in children. The study's findings and limits: T-cell numbers and diversity, one year after transplant, stemmed largely from T cells that were newly produced. Two months or so post-transplant, alpha-beta T cells reportedly derived from several hundred expanded graft clones. Certain patients had high TCRbeta diversity at day 60, and it came from recipient T cells and thymic progenitors that survived.

Germline assignment: CDR1 DFQATT and CDR2 SNEGSKA (reference sequence). V shed 3 bases and J shed 8 bases, with 15 bases lying between them. The CDR3 runs to 13 residues. Unique molecular identifiers were incorporated when the TCRbeta library was constructed. TCRdb ran MiXCR on the PCR reads and lists one entry per CDR3 protein. The table records approximately 500,000 distinct CDR3 sequences, about 10% of them present only once. V usage is TRBV20-1 and J usage is TRBJ2-3; no firm D call. The clonotype comes from a child aged 2-15 years with inherited bone marrow failure, due to receive a stem cell transplant. The input for sequencing was PBMCs, taken before TCRalphabeta/CD19-depleted stem cell transplant. The CDR3 region is CSASSPGRSTQYF. CDR3 DNA: TGCAGTGCTAGTTCTCCCGGACGGTCTACGCAGTATTTT.